The 5 T cell receptor beta chains in this list originate from one sample, sequenced in a study of blood T cell repertoires in COVID-19. This table comes from immunoSEQ multiplex PCR, and its TCRdb copy is limited to in-frame clones, with some not included. The sample carries 300,000 or so clones, around four fifths recorded once. Source material: peripheral blood. The receptor set was obtained from a woman aged 50 to 60 with active or convalescent COVID-19.

The chain couples TRBV7-8 to TRBJ2-1; 8 bases align to TRBD2. CDR1 is SGHVS and CDR2 is FQNEAQ in the germline V gene. Trimming removed 3 bases from V and 4 bases from J; junction bases left unmatched: 5. The CDR3 is 15 amino acids. CDR3 residues: CASSFGGTRYNEQFF. CDR3 coding DNA: TGTGCCAGCAGCTTCGGTGGGACTAGATACAATGAGCAGTTCTTC.

The V call is TRBV19, the J call TRBJ2-2; 9 bases are shared with TRBD2. Germline lookup yields CDR1 LNHDA and CDR2 SQIVND (reference sequence). V shed 5 bases, J shed 3 bases, and the junction held 7 bases outside the gene matches. This CDR3 contains 16 residues. In DNA form, the CDR3 reads TGTGCCAGTAGTCCCCAAGCGGGAGGCGACACCGGGGAGCTGTTTTTT. Translated, it gives CASSPQAGGDTGELFF.

The chain couples TRBV5-1 to TRBJ2-2, with D unresolved. CDR1 is SGHRS and CDR2 is YFSETQ in the germline V gene. The CDR3 is 15 residues long. The V end was cut by 4 bases, the J end by 6 bases, with 16 bases between. The CDR3 region is CASSLLSGEAGELFF. The CDR3 nucleotides are TGCGCCAGCAGCCTTCTTTCCGGAGAGGCCGGGGAGCTGTTTTTT.

The chain uses TRBV3-1 (or the pseudogene TRBV3-2) and TRBJ1-5; 7 bases align to TRBD1. The V gene end was trimmed by 4 bases and the J gene end by 3 bases; junction bases not matched to a gene: 9. This CDR3 spans 16 amino acids. Germline CDR1 and CDR2: LGHDT and YNNKEL (reference sequence). CDR3: CASSRRQGRTNQPQHF. CDR3 nucleotide sequence: TGTGCCAGCAGCCGCCGACAGGGCCGTACCAATCAGCCCCAGCATTTT.

The chain joins TRBV12-3 or TRBV12-4 to TRBJ1-1; D might be TRBD1 (6 bases). This CDR3 has 13 residues. Trimming pared 3 bases from V and 4 bases from J, leaving 9 bases between. Here the CDR3 DNA reads TGTGCCAGCAGTTTGGTGACAGGCACTGAAGCTTTCTTT. It codes for CASSLVTGTEAFF.